The clone carrying this TCR beta chain has just a few counts. The CDR3 consists of 15 residues. V dropped 0 bases and J dropped 4 bases, with 13 bases sitting between them. Germline CDR1 reads SGHRS; CDR2 reads YFSETQ. Original handling: Counts of nucleated cells, estimated from reference gene primer amplification, were obtained. Repertoires were generated with immunoSEQ multiplex PCR, while TCRdb's copy carries only in-frame clones and drops some. Clonal size and the V and J genes are those of that table, whereas D and trimming came from the DNA. The sample lists about 150,000 clones, roughly 80% occurring once. These data belong to a study of blood T cell repertoires in COVID-19. About the study: COVID-19 samples collected from the United States, Italy and Spain covered acute and convalescent phases. Sources were T cells, B-cell-depleted T cells, or PBMCs; the material itself was cDNA or gDNA.

The chain recombines TRBV5-1 with TRBJ1-1; a weak D match, TRBD1 (5 bases). The sequenced sample was peripheral blood. The clonotype comes from a man aged 65 to 85 with acute or convalescent COVID-19. CDR3 residues: CASSLAGQGGTEAFF. The CDR3 region has the DNA TGCGCCAGCAGCTTGGCCGGTCAGGGAGGCACTGAAGCTTTCTTT.